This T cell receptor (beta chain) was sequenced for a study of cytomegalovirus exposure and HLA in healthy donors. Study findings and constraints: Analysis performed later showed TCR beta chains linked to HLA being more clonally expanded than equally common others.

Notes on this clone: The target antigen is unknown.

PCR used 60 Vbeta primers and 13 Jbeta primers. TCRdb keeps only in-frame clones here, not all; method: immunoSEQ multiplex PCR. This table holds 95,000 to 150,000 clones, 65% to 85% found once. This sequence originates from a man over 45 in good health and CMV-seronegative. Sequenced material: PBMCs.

CDR3 loop: CASSAGDRAKNIQYF. DNA for the CDR3: TGTGCCAGCAGTGCTGGGGACAGAGCCAAAAACATTCAGTACTTC. The chain carries TRBV25-1 and TRBJ2-4, with 7 bases identical to TRBD1. J gave up 0 bases and V 4 bases, and 3 bases lay outside the gene matches. CDR3 size: 15 residues. Per the germline V gene, CDR1 is MGHDK and CDR2 is SYGVNS.